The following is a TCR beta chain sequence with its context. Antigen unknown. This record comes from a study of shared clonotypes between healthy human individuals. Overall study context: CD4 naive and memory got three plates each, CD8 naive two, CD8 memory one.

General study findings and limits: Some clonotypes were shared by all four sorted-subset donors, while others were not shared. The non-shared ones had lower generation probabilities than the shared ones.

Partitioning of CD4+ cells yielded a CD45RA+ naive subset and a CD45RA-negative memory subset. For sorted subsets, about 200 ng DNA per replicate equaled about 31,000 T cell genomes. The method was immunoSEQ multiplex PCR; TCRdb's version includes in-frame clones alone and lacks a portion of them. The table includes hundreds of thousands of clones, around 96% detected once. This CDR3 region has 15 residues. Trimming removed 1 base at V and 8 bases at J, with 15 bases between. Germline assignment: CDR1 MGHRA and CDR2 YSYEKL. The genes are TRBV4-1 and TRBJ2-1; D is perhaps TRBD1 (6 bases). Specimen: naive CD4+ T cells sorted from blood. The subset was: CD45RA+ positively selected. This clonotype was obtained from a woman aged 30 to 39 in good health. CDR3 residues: CASSQVETGPYEQFF. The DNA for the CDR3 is TGCGCCAGCAGCCAAGTGGAAACAGGGCCGTATGAGCAGTTCTTC.